This is a list of T cell receptor beta chains from one sample in a study of blood T cell repertoires in COVID-19. Repertoires were generated with immunoSEQ multiplex PCR, while TCRdb's copy carries only in-frame clones and drops some. Among around 250,000 clones listed, about 91% were seen once. The source material was PBMCs or T cells enriched from blood (not recorded which). These TCRs come from a human donor in a cohort exposed to, infected with or recovered from COVID-19 (not recorded which). The donor label of this sample is uncertain. CDR3s include the opening cysteine and the closing phenylalanine or tryptophan. A D gene is named only where the DNA matches it firmly. For some rows the clone size is stated as once, few or many, or as a class when expanded; others skip it.

cdr3_length	clone_size	v_call	d_call	j_call	cdr3_nt	cdr3_aa
13	.	TRBV19	.	TRBJ2-1	TGTGCCAGTAGTACGTCAGATTATAATGAGCAGTTCTTC	CASSTSDYNEQFF
13	.	TRBV2	.	TRBJ2-7	TGTGCCAGCAACGAGCCAGGGGACTACGAGCAGTACTTC	CASNEPGDYEQYF
15	.	TRBV3-1/TRBV3-2	.	TRBJ1-3	TGTGCCAGCAGCCCTCCCGGGACTTGGAGAAACACCATATATTTT	CASSPPGTWRNTIYF
16	.	TRBV11-2	.	TRBJ1-3	TGTGCCAGCAGCTTAGTTCGGGGGACCTCTGGAAACACCATATATTTT	CASSLVRGTSGNTIYF
18	.	TRBV7-2	TRBD1	TRBJ1-5	TGTGCCAGCAGCTTAACGGGAGGGACAGGGGGCTACGGTCAGCCCCAGCATTTT	CASSLTGGTGGYGQPQHF
17	once	TRBV12-5	TRBD1	TRBJ2-3	TGTGCTAGTGGTCCCCTCCGGACAGGGACTAGCACAGATACGCAGTATTTT	CASGPLRTGTSTDTQYF
16	.	TRBV5-1	.	TRBJ1-4	TGCGCCAGCAGCGGCGGCCTCAGAACCACTAATGAAAAACTGTTTTTT	CASSGGLRTTNEKLFF
13	.	TRBV29-1	TRBD1	TRBJ1-2	TGCAGAAGAAGAGACAGGGCATACTATGGCTACACCTTC	CRRRDRAYYGYTF
15	.	TRBV12-5	TRBD1	TRBJ1-2	TGTGCTAGTGGTTTGGGGTCCGGGACAGGGTACGGCTACACCTTC	CASGLGSGTGYGYTF
14	.	TRBV2	TRBD1	TRBJ1-1	TGTGCCAGCAAGGAGGGACAGATGAACACTGAAGCTTTCTTT	CASKEGQMNTEAFF
15	.	TRBV18	.	TRBJ2-5	TGTGCCAGCTCACCACGCCAGGAGGAGGAAGAGACCCAGTACTTC	CASSPRQEEEETQYF
13	few	TRBV30	.	TRBJ1-1	TGTGCCTGGGTCTACAGGGTCCACACTGAAGCTTTCTTT	CAWVYRVHTEAFF
14	.	TRBV7-9	.	TRBJ2-1	TGTGCCAGCAGCTTAGCGGCGCTAGCGCCCGAGCAGTTCTTC	CASSLAALAPEQFF
14	.	TRBV19	TRBD1	TRBJ1-5	TGTGCCAGTTCCGGGACAGGGGGAAACCAGCCCCAGCATTTT	CASSGTGGNQPQHF
14	.	TRBV2	TRBD1	TRBJ1-5	TGTGCCAGCAGGGGACAGGGGCGAACTCAGCCCCAGCATTTT	CASRGQGRTQPQHF
15	few	TRBV28	.	TRBJ1-6	TGTGCCAGCATTTCCGCCGGGGAAGGAGGGTCACCCCTCCACTTT	CASISAGEGGSPLHF
16	once	TRBV19	TRBD2	TRBJ2-2	TGTGCCAGTAGTTTAAATAGCGGGACGAACACCGGGGAGCTGTTTTTT	CASSLNSGTNTGELFF
13	.	TRBV27	TRBD1	TRBJ1-2	TGTGCCAGCAGTCGCAGGGGGCTAGCTGGCTACACCTTC	CASSRRGLAGYTF
15	.	TRBV4-1	TRBD1	TRBJ1-5	TGCGCCAGCAGCCAAGGACAGGGCCCCAATCAGCCCCAGCATTTT	CASSQGQGPNQPQHF
15	.	TRBV5-5	.	TRBJ2-7	TGTGCCAGCAGCTTGGGTGCAGGGGATCCCTACGAGCAGTACTTC	CASSLGAGDPYEQYF
15	.	TRBV27	.	TRBJ1-5	TGTGCCAGCAGTTGGACAGCAGATAGCAATCAGCCCCAGCATTTT	CASSWTADSNQPQHF
14	.	TRBV29-1	.	TRBJ2-3	TGCAGCGTTGATAGGGCAGGGGGCACAGATACGCAGTATTTT	CSVDRAGGTDTQYF
15	.	TRBV5-4	TRBD1	TRBJ1-2	TGTGCCAGCAGCTTCCCGGGACAGGGGGGCTATGGCTACACCTTC	CASSFPGQGGYGYTF
16	.	TRBV6-2/TRBV6-3	.	TRBJ1-3	TGTGCCAGCAGTTACTTGGACTGGAGCTCTGGAAACACCATATATTTT	CASSYLDWSSGNTIYF
14	.	TRBV29-1	TRBD2	TRBJ2-1	TGCAGCGTTGTAAAGGCGGGGGGAGGTAATGAGCAGTTCTTC	CSVVKAGGGNEQFF
14	.	TRBV9	TRBD1	TRBJ2-7	TGTGCCAGCAGCGCCACAGGGGCCTACTACGAGCAGTACTTC	CASSATGAYYEQYF
17	.	TRBV25-1	TRBD2	TRBJ2-5	TGTGCCAGCAGTGATCTAACCGGGGGGTTCCGCCAAGAGACCCAGTACTTC	CASSDLTGGFRQETQYF
13	.	TRBV30	.	TRBJ2-5	TGTGCCTGGAGTGGGAACAGCCAAGAGACCCAGTACTTC	CAWSGNSQETQYF